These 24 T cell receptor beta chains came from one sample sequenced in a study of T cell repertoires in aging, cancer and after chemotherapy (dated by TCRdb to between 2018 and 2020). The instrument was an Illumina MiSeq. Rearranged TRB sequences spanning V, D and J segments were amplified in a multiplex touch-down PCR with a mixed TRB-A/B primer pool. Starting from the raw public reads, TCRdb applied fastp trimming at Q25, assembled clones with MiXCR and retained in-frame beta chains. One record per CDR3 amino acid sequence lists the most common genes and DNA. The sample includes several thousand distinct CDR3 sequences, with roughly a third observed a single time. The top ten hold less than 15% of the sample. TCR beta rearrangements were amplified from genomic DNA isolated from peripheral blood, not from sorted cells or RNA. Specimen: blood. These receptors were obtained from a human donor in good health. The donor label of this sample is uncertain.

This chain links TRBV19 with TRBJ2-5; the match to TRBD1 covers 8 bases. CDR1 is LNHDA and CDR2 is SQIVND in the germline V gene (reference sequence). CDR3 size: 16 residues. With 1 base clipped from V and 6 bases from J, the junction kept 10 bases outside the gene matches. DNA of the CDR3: TGTGCCAGTAGTATAGTATGGGCAGGGGGCGAGCAGACCCAGTACTTC. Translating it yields CASSIVWAGGEQTQYF.

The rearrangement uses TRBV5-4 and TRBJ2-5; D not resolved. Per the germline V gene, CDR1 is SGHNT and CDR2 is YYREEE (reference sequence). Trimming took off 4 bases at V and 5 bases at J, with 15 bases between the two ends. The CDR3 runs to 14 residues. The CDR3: CASSPTGLVETQYF. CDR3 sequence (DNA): TGTGCCAGCAGCCCGACCGGGCTAGTCGAGACCCAGTACTTC.

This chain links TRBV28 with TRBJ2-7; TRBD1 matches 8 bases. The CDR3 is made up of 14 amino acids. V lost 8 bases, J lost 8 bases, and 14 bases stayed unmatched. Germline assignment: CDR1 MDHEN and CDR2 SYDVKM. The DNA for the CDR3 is TGTGCCAGCGGTTGGACAGGGCCTTTTGTCCAGCAGTACTTC. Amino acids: CASGWTGPFVQQYF.

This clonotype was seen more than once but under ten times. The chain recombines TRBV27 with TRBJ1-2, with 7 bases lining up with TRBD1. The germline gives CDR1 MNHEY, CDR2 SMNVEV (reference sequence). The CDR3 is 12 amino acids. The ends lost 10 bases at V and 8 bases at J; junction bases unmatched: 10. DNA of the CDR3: TGTGCCACTCGCAGGGGGTCCTTGGGCTACACCTTC. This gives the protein CATRRGSLGYTF.

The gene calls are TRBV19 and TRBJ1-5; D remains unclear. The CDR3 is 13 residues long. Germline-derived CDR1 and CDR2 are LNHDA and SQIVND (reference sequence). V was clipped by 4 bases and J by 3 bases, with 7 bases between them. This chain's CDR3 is CASSTLYNQPQHF. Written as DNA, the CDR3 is TGTGCCAGTAGTACCCTCTACAATCAGCCCCAGCATTTT.

The CDR3 bases are TGTGCCAGCAGTTTAAGGGAGTTTGGCAATGAGCAGTTCTTC. Its translation is CASSLREFGNEQFF. The genes are TRBV6-1 and TRBJ2-1; D possibly corresponds to TRBD2 (5 bases). V lost 5 bases and J 6 bases, leaving 14 bases between the germline ends. From germline, CDR1 is MNHNS and CDR2 SASEGT. The CDR3 spans 14 residues.

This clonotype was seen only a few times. CDR3 DNA sequence: TGTGCCAGCAGCTTGGTTACACCCAATGAGCAGTTCTTC. Protein sequence: CASSLVTPNEQFF. The V and J genes are TRBV5-4 and TRBJ2-1, with no clear D. Germline V gene sequence: CDR1 SGHNT, CDR2 YYREEE (reference sequence). Trimming removed 0 bases at V and 6 bases at J, with 7 bases between. This CDR3 is 13 amino acids long. Drawing the rest from reference TRBV5-4 and TRBJ2-1, the complete variable domain is ETGVTQSPTHLIKTRGQQVTLRCSSQSGHNTVSWYQQALGQGPQFIFQYYREEENGRGNFPPRFSGLQFPNYSSELNVNALELDDSALYLCASSLVTPNEQFFGPGTRLTVL.

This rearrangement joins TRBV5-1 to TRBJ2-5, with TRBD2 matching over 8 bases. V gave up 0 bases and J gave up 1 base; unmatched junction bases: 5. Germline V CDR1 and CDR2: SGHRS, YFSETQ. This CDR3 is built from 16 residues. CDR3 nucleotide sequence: TGCGCCAGCAGCTTGGAGGTAGCGGGGAGCCAAGAGACCCAGTACTTC. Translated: CASSLEVAGSQETQYF.

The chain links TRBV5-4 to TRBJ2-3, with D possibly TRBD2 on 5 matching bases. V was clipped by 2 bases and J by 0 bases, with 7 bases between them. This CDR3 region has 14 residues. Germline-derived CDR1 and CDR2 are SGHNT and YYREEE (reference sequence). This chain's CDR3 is CASSFRESTDTQYF. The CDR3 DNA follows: TGTGCCAGCAGCTTTCGGGAAAGCACAGATACGCAGTATTTT.

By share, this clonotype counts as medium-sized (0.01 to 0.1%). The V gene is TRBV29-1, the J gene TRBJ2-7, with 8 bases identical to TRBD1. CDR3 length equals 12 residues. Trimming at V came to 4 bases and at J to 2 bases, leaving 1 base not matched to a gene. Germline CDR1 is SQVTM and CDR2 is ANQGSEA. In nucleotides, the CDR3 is TGCAGCGTTGGACAGGGGACCTACGAGCAGTACTTC. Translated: CSVGQGTYEQYF.

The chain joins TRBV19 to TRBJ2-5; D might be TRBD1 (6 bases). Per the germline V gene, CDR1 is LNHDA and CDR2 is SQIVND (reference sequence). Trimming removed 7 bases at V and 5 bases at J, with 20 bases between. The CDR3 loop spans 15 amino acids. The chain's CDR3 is CASTPGRGGRETQYF. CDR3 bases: TGTGCCAGTACCCCCGGCCGAGGGGGTCGGGAGACCCAGTACTTC.

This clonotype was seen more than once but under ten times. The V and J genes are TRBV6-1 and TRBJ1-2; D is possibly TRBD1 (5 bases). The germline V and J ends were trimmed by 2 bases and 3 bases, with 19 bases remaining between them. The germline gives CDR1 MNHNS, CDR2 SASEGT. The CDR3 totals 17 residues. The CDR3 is CASSEWGTSQRDYGYTF. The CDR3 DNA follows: TGTGCCAGCAGTGAATGGGGGACGAGTCAGCGTGACTATGGCTACACCTTC.

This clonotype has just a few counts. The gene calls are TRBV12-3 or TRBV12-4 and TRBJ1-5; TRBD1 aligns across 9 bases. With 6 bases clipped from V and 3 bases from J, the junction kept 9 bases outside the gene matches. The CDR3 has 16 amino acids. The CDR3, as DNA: TGTGCCAGCAGCCCTTTTAGGGACAGGGACAATCAGCCCCAGCATTTT. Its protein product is CASSPFRDRDNQPQHF.

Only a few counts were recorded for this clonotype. The CDR3 loop reads CATEPGGRGSYNEQFF. The CDR3 region has the DNA TGTGCCACGGAACCGGGAGGGAGGGGCTCCTACAATGAGCAGTTCTTC. This chain connects TRBV24-1 to TRBJ2-1, with 8 bases aligning to TRBD2. The CDR3 consists of 16 residues. In germline, CDR1 is KGHDR, CDR2 SFDVKD. After removal of 10 bases from V and 0 bases from J, the junction contained 10 bases not matched to a gene.

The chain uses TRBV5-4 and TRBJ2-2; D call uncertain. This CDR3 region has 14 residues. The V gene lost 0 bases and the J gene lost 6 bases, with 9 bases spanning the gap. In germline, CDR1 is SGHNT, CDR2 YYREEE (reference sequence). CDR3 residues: CASSLGWGAGELFF. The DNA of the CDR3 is TGTGCCAGCAGCTTGGGGTGGGGTGCCGGGGAGCTGTTTTTT. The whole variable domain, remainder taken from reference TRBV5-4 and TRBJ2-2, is ETGVTQSPTHLIKTRGQQVTLRCSSQSGHNTVSWYQQALGQGPQFIFQYYREEENGRGNFPPRFSGLQFPNYSSELNVNALELDDSALYLCASSLGWGAGELFFGEGSRLTVL.

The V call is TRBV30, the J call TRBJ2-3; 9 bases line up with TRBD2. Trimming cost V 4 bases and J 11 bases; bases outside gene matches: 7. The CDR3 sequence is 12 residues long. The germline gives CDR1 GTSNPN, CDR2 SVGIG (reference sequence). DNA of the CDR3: TGTGCCTGGAATAGCGGGGGCCGATGGCAGTATTTT. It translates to CAWNSGGRWQYF.

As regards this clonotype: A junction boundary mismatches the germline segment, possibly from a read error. CDR3 protein: CASSLAGQGGSF. In nucleotides, the CDR3 is TGTGCCAGCAGCTTAGCGGGACAGGGAGGATCCTTC. The rearrangement joins TRBV7-9 to TRBJ2-4, with TRBD1 identical over 9 bases. In germline, CDR1 is SEHNR, CDR2 FQNEAQ (reference sequence). The CDR3 consists of 12 residues.

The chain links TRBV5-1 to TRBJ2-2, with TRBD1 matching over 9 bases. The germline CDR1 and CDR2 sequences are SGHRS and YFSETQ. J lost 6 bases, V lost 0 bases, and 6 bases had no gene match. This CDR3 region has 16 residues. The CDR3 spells CASSLDGTGTSGELFF. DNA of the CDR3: TGCGCCAGCAGCTTGGACGGGACAGGGACGTCCGGGGAGCTGTTTTTT.

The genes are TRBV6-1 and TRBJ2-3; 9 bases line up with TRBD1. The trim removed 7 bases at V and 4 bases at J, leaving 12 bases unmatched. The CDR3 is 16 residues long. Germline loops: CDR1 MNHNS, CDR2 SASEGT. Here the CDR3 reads CASNPFRDRDPDTQYF. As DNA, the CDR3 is TGTGCCAGCAACCCCTTCCGGGACAGGGATCCAGATACGCAGTATTTT.

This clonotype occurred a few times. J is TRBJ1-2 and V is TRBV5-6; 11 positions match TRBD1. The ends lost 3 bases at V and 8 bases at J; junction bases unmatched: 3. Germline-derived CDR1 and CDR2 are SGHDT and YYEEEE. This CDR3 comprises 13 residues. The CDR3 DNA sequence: TGTGCCAGCAGCTCGGACAGGGGGCTCGGCTACACCTTC. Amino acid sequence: CASSSDRGLGYTF.

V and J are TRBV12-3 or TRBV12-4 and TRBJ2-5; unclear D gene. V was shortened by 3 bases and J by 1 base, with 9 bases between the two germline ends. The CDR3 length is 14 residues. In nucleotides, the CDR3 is TGTGCCAGCAGTTTCTCCAGGCTCCAAGAGACCCAGTACTTC. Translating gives CASSFSRLQETQYF.

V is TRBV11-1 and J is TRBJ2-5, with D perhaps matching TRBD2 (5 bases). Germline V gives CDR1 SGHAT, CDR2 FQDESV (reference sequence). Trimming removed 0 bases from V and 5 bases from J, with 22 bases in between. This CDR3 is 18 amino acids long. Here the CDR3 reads CASSLAAVDRAVWETQYF. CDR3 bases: TGTGCCAGCAGCTTAGCAGCGGTCGATAGAGCGGTCTGGGAGACCCAGTACTTC.

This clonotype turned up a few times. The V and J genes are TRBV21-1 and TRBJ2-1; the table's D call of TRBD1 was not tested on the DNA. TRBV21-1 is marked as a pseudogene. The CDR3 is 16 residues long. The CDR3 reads CASSIGGTGESDEQFF. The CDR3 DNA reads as TGTGCCAGCAGCATTGGAGGGACAGGGGAATCCGATGAGCAGTTCTTC.

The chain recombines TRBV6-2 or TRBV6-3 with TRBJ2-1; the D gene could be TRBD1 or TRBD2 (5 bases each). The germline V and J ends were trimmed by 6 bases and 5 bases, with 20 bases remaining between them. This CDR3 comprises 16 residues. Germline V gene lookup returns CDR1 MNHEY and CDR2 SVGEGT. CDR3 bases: TGTGCCAGCAGGGGACCCGGCGGTAGCGCCGACAATGAGCAGTTCTTC. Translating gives CASRGPGGSADNEQFF.